This record looks at one T cell receptor beta chain sequence and its context. Original analysis: Estimates of nucleated cell counts were drawn from the amplification of reference gene primers. TCRdb keeps only in-frame clones here, not all; method: immunoSEQ multiplex PCR. The V and J calls and clone size were taken over from that table, and D and trimming were inferred from the DNA. The sample contains 240,000 or so clones, approximately 80% of which appear only once. The data derive from a study of blood T cell repertoires in COVID-19. Study information: Collection of acute and convalescent COVID-19 samples took place in the United States, Italy and Spain. PBMCs, B-cell-depleted T cells, or T cells provided the cDNA or gDNA that made up the material.

The CDR3 consists of 14 residues. V lost 3 bases and J lost 2; bases outside the gene matches: 3. Germline-derived CDR1 and CDR2 are LNHDA and SQIVND (reference sequence). The TCR sequence derives from a man under 40 who had recovered from COVID-19. The chain employs TRBV19 and TRBJ2-7; TRBD1 matches at 8 bases. Specimen: peripheral blood. CDR3 region: CASSIGQGTYEQYF. The CDR3 DNA reads TGTGCCAGTAGTATCGGACAGGGTACCTACGAGCAGTACTTC.